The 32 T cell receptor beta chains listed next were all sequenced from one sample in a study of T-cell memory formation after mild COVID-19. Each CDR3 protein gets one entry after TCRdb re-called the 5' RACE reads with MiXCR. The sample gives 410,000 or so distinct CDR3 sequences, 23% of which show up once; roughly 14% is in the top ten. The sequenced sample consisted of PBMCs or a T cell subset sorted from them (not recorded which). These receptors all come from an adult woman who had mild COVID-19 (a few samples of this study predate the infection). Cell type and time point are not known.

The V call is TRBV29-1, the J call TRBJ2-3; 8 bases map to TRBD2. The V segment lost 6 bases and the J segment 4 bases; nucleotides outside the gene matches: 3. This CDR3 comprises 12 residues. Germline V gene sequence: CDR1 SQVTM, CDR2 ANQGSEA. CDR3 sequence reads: CSVRAGADTQYF. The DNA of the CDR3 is TGCAGCGTCCGAGCGGGAGCAGATACGCAGTATTTT.

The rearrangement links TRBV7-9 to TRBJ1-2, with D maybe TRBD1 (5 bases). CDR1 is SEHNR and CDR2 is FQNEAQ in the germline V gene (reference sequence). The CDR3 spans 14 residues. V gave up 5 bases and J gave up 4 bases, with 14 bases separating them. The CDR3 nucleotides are TGTGCCAGCAGCCACTGGCCAGGGTTCTATGGCTACACCTTC. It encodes CASSHWPGFYGYTF.

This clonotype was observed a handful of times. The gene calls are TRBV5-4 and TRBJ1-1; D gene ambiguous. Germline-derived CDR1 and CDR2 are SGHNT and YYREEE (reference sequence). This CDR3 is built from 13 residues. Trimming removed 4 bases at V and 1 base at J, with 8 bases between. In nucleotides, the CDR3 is TGTGCCAGCAGCGGGCGGGGGAACACTGAAGCTTTCTTT. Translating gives CASSGRGNTEAFF.

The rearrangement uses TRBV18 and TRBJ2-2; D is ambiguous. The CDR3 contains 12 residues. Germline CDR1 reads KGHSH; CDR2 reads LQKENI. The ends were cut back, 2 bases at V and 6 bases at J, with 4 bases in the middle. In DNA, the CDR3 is TGTGCCAGCTCACCATCTTCCGGGGAGCTGTTTTTT. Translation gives CASSPSSGELFF.

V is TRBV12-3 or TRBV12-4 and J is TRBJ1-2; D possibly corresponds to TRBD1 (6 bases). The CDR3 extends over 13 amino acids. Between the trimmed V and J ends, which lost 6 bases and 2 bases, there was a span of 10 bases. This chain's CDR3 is CASRDDRNYGYTF. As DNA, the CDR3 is TGTGCCAGCAGGGACGACAGGAACTATGGCTACACCTTC.

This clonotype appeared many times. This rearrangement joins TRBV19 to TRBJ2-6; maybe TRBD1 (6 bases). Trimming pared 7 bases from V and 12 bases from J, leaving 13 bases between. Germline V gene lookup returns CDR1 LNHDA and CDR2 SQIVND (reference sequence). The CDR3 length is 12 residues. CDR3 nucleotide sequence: TGTGCCAGTAAAGCCAGGGGCTTCGTCCTGACTTTC. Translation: CASKARGFVLTF.

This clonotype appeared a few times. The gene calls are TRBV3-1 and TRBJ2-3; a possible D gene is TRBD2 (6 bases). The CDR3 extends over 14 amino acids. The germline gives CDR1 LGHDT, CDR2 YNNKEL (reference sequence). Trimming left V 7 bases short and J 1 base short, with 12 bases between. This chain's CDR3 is CASTYSSGTDTQYF. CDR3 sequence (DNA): TGTGCCAGCACCTACTCTAGCGGCACAGATACGCAGTATTTT.

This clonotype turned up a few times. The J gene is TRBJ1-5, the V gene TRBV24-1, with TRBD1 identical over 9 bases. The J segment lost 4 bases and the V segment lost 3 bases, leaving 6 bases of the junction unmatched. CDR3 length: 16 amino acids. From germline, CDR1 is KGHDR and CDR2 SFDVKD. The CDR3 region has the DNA TGTGCCACCAGTGATGGGACAGGGTTCCCTAATCAGCCCCAGCATTTT. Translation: CATSDGTGFPNQPQHF.

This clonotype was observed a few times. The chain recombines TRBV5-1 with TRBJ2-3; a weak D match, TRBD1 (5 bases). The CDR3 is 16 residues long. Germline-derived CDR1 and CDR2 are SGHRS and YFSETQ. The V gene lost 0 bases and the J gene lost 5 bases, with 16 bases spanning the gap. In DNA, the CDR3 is TGCGCCAGCAGCTTGGCCCTCGGACAAGTTAGAGATACGCAGTATTTT. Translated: CASSLALGQVRDTQYF.

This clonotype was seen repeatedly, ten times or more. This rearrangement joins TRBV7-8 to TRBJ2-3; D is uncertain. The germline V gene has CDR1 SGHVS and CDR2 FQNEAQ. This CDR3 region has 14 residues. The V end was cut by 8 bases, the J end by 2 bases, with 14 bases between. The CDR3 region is CASGSPGATDTQYF. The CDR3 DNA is TGTGCCAGCGGCTCACCGGGCGCCACAGATACGCAGTATTTT.

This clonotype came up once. The CDR3 is CASSLFQGSETQYF. The CDR3 nucleotides are TGTGCCAGCAGTTTATTCCAGGGTTCAGAGACCCAGTACTTC. V is TRBV12-3 or TRBV12-4 and J is TRBJ2-5, with D tentatively TRBD1 (5 bases). The CDR3 consists of 14 residues. The V end lost 2 bases, the J end lost 4 bases, and 11 bases lay between the germline ends.

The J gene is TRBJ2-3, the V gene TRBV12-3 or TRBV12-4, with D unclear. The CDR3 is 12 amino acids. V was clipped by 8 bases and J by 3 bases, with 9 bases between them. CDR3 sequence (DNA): TGTGCCAGCCGAGATAGAACAGATACGCAGTATTTT. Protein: CASRDRTDTQYF.

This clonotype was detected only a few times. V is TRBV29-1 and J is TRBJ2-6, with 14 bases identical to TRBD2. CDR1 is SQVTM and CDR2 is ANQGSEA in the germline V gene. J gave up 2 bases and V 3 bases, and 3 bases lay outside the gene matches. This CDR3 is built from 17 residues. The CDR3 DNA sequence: TGCAGCGTTGATCTGGGACTAGCGGGAGCTGGGGCCAACGTCCTGACTTTC. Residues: CSVDLGLAGAGANVLTF.

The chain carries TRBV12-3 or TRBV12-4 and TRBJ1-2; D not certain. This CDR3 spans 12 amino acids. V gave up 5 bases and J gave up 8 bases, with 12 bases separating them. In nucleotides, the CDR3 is TGTGCCAGCAGTGTGAACCCTAGGGGCTACACCTTC. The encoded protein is CASSVNPRGYTF.

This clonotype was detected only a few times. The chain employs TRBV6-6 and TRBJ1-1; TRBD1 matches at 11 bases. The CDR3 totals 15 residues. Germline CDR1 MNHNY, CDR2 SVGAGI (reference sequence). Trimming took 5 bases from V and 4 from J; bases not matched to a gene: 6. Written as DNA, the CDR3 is TGTGCCAGCAGTATATTAGGGACAGGGGGCACTGAAGCTTTCTTT. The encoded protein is CASSILGTGGTEAFF.

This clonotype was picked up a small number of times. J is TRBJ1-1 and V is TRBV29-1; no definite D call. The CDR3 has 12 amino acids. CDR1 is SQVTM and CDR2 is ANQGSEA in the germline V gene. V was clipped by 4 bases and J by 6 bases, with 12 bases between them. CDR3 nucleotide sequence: TGCAGCGTTGCGGCCTCGAGCCCTGAAGCTTTCTTT. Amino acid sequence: CSVAASSPEAFF.

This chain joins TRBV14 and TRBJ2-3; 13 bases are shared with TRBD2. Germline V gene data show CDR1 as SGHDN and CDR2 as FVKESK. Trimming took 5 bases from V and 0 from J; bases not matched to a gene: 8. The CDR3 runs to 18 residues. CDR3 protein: CASSSRLAGGGSTDTQYF. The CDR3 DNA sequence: TGTGCCAGCAGCTCCCGACTAGCGGGAGGTGGAAGCACAGATACGCAGTATTTT. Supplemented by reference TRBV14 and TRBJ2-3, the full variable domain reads EAGVTQFPSHSVIEKGQTVTLRCDPISGHDNLYWYRRVMGKEIKFLLHFVKESKQDESGMPNNRFLAERTGGTYSTLKVQPAELEDSGVYFCASSSRLAGGGSTDTQYFGPGTRLTVL.

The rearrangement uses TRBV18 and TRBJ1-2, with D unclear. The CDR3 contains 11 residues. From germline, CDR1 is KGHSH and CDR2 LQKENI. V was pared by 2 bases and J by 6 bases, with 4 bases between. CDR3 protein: CASSPKDGYTF. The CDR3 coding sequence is TGTGCCAGCTCACCAAAAGATGGCTACACCTTC.

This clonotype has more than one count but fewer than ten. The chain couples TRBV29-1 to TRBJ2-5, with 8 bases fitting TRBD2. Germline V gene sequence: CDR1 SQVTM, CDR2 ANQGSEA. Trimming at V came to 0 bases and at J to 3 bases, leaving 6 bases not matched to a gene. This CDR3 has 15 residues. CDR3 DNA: TGCAGCGTTGAAGAATCCGAGACTAGCGAAGAGACCCAGTACTTC. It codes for CSVEESETSEETQYF. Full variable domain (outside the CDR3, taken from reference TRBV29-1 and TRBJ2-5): SAVISQKPSRDICQRGTSLTIQCQVDSQVTMMFWYRQQPGQSLTLIATANQGSEATYESGFVIDKFPISRPNLTFSTLTVSNMSPEDSSIYLCSVEESETSEETQYFGPGTRLLVL.

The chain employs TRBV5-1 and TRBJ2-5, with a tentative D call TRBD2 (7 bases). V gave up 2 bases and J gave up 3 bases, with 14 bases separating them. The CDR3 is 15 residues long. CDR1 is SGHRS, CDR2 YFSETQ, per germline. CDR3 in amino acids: CASSFRGAGEETQYF. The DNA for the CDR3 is TGCGCCAGCAGCTTCCGGGGGGCCGGAGAAGAGACCCAGTACTTC.

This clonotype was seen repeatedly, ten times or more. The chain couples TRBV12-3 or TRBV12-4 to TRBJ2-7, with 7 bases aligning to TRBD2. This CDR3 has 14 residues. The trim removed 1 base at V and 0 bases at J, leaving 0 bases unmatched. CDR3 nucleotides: TGTGCCAGCAGTTTAGGGGAGGGCTCCTACGAGCAGTACTTC. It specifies CASSLGEGSYEQYF.

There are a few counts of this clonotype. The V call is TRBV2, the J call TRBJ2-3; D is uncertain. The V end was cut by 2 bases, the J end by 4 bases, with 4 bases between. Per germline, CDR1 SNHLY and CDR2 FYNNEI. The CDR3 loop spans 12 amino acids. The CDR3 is CASSEFADTQYF. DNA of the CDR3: TGTGCCAGCAGTGAATTCGCAGATACGCAGTATTTT.

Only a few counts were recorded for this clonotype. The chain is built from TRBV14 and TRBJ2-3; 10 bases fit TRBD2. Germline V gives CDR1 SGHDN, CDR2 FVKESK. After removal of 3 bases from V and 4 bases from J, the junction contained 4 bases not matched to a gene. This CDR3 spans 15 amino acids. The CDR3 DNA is TGTGCCAGCAGCCACCTGACTAGCGGGTCAGATACGCAGTATTTT. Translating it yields CASSHLTSGSDTQYF.

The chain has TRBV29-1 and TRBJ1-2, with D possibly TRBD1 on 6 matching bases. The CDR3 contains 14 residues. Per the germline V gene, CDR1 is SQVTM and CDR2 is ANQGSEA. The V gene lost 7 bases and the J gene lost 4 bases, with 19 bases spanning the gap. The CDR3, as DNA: TGCAGCGCCAAGGAGTCGGGGGCGGGCTATGGCTACACCTTC. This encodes CSAKESGAGYGYTF.

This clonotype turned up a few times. The CDR3 loop is CASHLARSHYYEQYF. The DNA for the CDR3 is TGTGCCAGCCACCTCGCGCGGAGCCACTACTACGAGCAGTACTTC. V and J are TRBV6-2 or TRBV6-3 and TRBJ2-7, with no clear D. Germline lookup yields CDR1 MNHEY and CDR2 SVGEGT. Trimming removed 8 bases at V and 3 bases at J, with 20 bases between. The CDR3 is 15 amino acids.

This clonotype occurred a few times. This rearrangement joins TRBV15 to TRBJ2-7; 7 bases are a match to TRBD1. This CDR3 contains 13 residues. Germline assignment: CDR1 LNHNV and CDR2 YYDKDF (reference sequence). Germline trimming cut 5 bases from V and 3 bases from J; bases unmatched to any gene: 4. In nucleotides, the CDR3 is TGTGCCACCAGCTTCAGGGACAGCTACGAGCAGTACTTC. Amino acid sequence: CATSFRDSYEQYF.

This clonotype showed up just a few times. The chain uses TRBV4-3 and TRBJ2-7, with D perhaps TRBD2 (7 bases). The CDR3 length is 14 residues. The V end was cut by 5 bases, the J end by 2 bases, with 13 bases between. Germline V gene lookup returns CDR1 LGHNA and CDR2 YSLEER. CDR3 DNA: TGCGCCAGCAGCTCCTACGGGGGGCCCTACGAGCAGTACTTC. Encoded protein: CASSSYGGPYEQYF.

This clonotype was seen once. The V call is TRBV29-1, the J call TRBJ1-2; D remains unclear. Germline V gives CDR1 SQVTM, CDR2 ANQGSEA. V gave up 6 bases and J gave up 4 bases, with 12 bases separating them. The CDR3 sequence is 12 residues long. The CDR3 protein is CSVPFGSYGYTF. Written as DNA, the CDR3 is TGCAGCGTACCTTTCGGCAGCTATGGCTACACCTTC.

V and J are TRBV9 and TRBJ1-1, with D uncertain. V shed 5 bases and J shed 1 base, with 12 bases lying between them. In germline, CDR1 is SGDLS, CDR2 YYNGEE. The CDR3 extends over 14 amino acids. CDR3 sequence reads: CASSFSWGNTEAFF. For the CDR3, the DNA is TGTGCCAGCAGTTTTTCTTGGGGGAACACTGAAGCTTTCTTT.

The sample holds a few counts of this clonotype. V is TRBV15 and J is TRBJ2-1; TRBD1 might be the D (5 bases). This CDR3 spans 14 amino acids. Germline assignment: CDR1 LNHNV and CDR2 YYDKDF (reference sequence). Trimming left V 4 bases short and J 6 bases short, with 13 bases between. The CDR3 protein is CATSTDRQGNEQFF. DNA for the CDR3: TGTGCCACCAGCACTGACCGGCAGGGCAATGAGCAGTTCTTC.

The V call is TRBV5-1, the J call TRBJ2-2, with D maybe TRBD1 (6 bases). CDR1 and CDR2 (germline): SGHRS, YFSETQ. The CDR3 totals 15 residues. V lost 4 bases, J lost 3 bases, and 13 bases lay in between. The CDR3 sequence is CASSHLDRYTGELFF. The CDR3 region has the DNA TGCGCCAGCAGCCATTTGGACAGATACACCGGGGAGCTGTTTTTT.

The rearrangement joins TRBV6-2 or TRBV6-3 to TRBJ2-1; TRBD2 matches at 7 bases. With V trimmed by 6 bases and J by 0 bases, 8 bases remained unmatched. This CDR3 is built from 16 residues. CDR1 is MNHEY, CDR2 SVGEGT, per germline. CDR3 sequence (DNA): TGTGCCAGCAGATATGACGGCGGGAGCTCCTACAATGAGCAGTTCTTC. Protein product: CASRYDGGSSYNEQFF.